This is a list of T cell receptor beta chains from one sample in a study of OX40 agonist ivuxolimab in advanced cancers. Data came from immunoSEQ multiplex PCR; TCRdb stores just in-frame clones and leaves some out. The table lists 70,000 or so clones, about 86% of them singletons. The source material was CD4+ or CD8+ T cells sorted from blood, sampled in a trial of the OX40 agonist ivuxolimab. The receptor source for this set is an adult with an advanced solid tumor such as melanoma, head and neck, liver or kidney cancer. Each CDR3 is given with its conserved first and last residue. The D gene is left open where the match is weak. The size field is filled for only some rows; it gives once, few, many or a size class.

j_call clone_size d_call v_call cdr3_nt cdr3_aa
TRBJ1-1 - - TRBV4-2 TGTGCCAGCAGCCAAGATGGAACCAGCGGAATGAACACTGAAGCTTTCTTT CASSQDGTSGMNTEAFF
TRBJ1-2 - TRBD1 TRBV6-6 TGTGCCAGCAGTTACTCGGCCAGGGGGTGGAATGGCTACACCTTC CASSYSARGWNGYTF
TRBJ1-4 - TRBD1 TRBV6-4 TGTGCCAGCAGTTATTCGACAGGGTCAGTCGAAAAACTGTTTTTT CASSYSTGSVEKLFF
TRBJ2-7 once - TRBV2 TGTGCCAGCAGTGAGATCGGTCGCAGGAGCGAGCAGTACTTC CASSEIGRRSEQYF
TRBJ2-3 few - TRBV5-1 TGCGCCAGCAGCTTAGGGTCGACAGCGAGCACAGATACGCAGTATTTT CASSLGSTASTDTQYF
TRBJ2-3 - TRBD2 TRBV4-1 TGCGCCAGCAGCCAAGATGGACTAGCGGGGGTTACAGATACGCAGTATTTT CASSQDGLAGVTDTQYF
TRBJ2-5 - - TRBV7-2 TGTGCCAGCAACTTCAAGGGGGGACGGGGGACCCAGTACTTC CASNFKGGRGTQYF
TRBJ2-5 - TRBD1 TRBV5-1 TGCGCCAGCAGCATGGGACAGAAGCTCCAAGAGACCCAGTACTTC CASSMGQKLQETQYF
TRBJ2-7 few - TRBV6-6 TGTGCCAGCAGTTACTCGACTAGCTCCTACGAGCAGTACTTC CASSYSTSSYEQYF
TRBJ2-3 - - TRBV11-2 TGTGCCAGCAGCCCGCCGCGGGGCACAGATACGCAGTATTTT CASSPPRGTDTQYF
TRBJ1-2 - TRBD1 TRBV6-9 TGTGCCAGCAGTCTAACCGGGACAGGGACTGATGGCTACACCTTC CASSLTGTGTDGYTF
TRBJ2-7 - - TRBV5-1 TGCGCCAGCAGCTTGCTGGATGGGGGGTACGAGCAGTACTTC CASSLLDGGYEQYF
TRBJ1-5 - TRBD1 TRBV29-1 TGCAGCGCCTGGACAGGGGGCGGTCAGCCCCAGCATTTT CSAWTGGGQPQHF
TRBJ2-2 - - TRBV5-4 TGTGCCAGCAGCCCTGGACGTTCCAACACCGGGGAGCTGTTTTTT CASSPGRSNTGELFF
TRBJ1-5 few - TRBV30 TGTGCCTGGAGTTTAACAGGGAACGGGCAGCCCCAGCATTTT CAWSLTGNGQPQHF
TRBJ1-3 - - TRBV5-1 TGCGCCAGCAGCCCCCCCGGAGACGGAAACACCATATATTTT CASSPPGDGNTIYF
TRBJ2-3 - - TRBV15 TGTGCCACCAGCAGAACCCGCCCCCCACCGTCGGACAGGGCCAAGCGGGACACAGATACGCAGTATTTT CATSRTRPPPSDRAKRDTDTQYF
TRBJ2-6 - - TRBV7-2 TGTGCCAGCAGCTTAGTCGGTACCTCTGGGGCCAACGTCCTGACTTTC CASSLVGTSGANVLTF
TRBJ1-1 - TRBD1 TRBV6-1 TGTGCCAGCAGTGAAAAGAGGGACAGGGGGCTTTTGGCTGAAGCTTTCTTT CASSEKRDRGLLAEAFF
TRBJ2-1 - - TRBV5-4 TGTGCCAGCAGCATTGGTTGGGGGAATCATGAGCAGTTCTTC CASSIGWGNHEQFF
TRBJ2-1 - - TRBV7-2 TGTGCCAGCAGCTCCCTAGAATACAATGAGCAGTTCTTC CASSSLEYNEQFF
TRBJ2-3 - TRBD1 TRBV10-2 TGCGCCAGCACCATGGGGTGGGCAGGGGGATCCACAGATACGCAGTATTTT CASTMGWAGGSTDTQYF
TRBJ1-6 - - TRBV7-2 TGTGCCAGCAGGCCCGTCGGGGGGGCCTATTCACCCCTCCACTTT CASRPVGGAYSPLHF
TRBJ2-2 - - TRBV5-4 TGTGCCAGCAGCTTGGTTACAGGGTTCCCCGGGGAGCTGTTTTTT CASSLVTGFPGELFF
TRBJ1-4 once - TRBV19 TGTGCCAGTAGCTGGGCCAGCCACCATAATGAAAAACTGTTTTTT CASSWASHHNEKLFF
TRBJ2-2 - - TRBV7-9 TGTGCCAGCAGACAGACCGGGGAGCTGTTTTTT CASRQTGELFF
TRBJ2-3 - - TRBV30 TGTGCCTGGAGAAGGGGCACAGATACGCAGTATTTT CAWRRGTDTQYF
TRBJ2-1 - - TRBV11-3 TGTGCCAGCAGCTTACGGGTTAGCTACAATGAGCAGTTCTTC CASSLRVSYNEQFF
TRBJ1-1 - - TRBV7-2 TGTGCCAGCAGCCTAAGGGCTAACACTGAAGCTTTCTTT CASSLRANTEAFF
TRBJ2-3 - TRBD1 TRBV7-9 TGTGCCAGCAGCTCCCGGACAGGGGGCATAGATACGCAGTATTTT CASSSRTGGIDTQYF
TRBJ2-1 few - TRBV5-6 TGTGCCAGCAGCTTGAGGTCTCAGGGGCAGTTCTTC CASSLRSQGQFF
TRBJ1-6 - TRBD1 TRBV19 TGTGCCAGTAGTCGTGGACAGGGGGGTTCACCCCTCCACTTT CASSRGQGGSPLHF
TRBJ2-7 - TRBD2 TRBV5-1 TGCGCCAGCAGCCAATACACTAGCGGACTAGTGCAGTACTTC CASSQYTSGLVQYF
TRBJ2-1 - - TRBV7-2 TGTGCCAGCAGCCCTAGGGGGAAGTTAGGGTCGGATAATGAGCAGTTCTTC CASSPRGKLGSDNEQFF
TRBJ2-5 - TRBD2 TRBV28 TGTGCCAGCAGACCAGCGGGAGGGCCCTCAGAGACCCAGTACTTC CASRPAGGPSETQYF
TRBJ2-2 - - TRBV7-3 TGTGCCAGCAGCTTCCGGCCGAACACCGGGGAGCTGTTTTTT CASSFRPNTGELFF
TRBJ2-6 - TRBD1 TRBV10-1 TGCGCCACCACCTGGTATGGACAGGGAGCCTCCGCTGGGGCCAACGTCCTGACTTTC CATTWYGQGASAGANVLTF
TRBJ2-5 once - TRBV30 TGTGCCTGCTCGCAAGGGGTATCAGAGACCCAGTACTTC CACSQGVSETQYF
TRBJ1-2 once - TRBV5-5 TGTGCCAGCAGCGTCCGGGGTCAGGGTACGTATGCGGATGGCTACACCTTC CASSVRGQGTYADGYTF
TRBJ1-5 - - TRBV6-6 TGTGCCAGCAGGGGACCGGAAAGAAAGAGCAATCAGCCCCAGCATTTT CASRGPERKSNQPQHF
TRBJ2-1 - TRBD2 TRBV2 TGTGCCAGCAGTCCCCGACTAGCGGGAGAGCACAATGAGCAGTTCTTC CASSPRLAGEHNEQFF
TRBJ1-2 - - TRBV7-9 TGTGCCAGCAGCTTAACAAGGCCCTCCGATGGCTACACCTTC CASSLTRPSDGYTF
TRBJ1-6 - - TRBV5-5 TGTGCCAGCAGCTTCCAATTGGACGCCTATAATTCACCCCTCCACTTT CASSFQLDAYNSPLHF
TRBJ2-1 - - TRBV7-2 TGTGCCAGCAGCGACGGGAGTTCCTACAATGAGCAGTTCTTC CASSDGSSYNEQFF